Following are 10 T cell receptor beta chains from one sample sequenced in a study of cytotoxic CD8 clonotypes in ibrutinib-treated CLL. Sequenced by immunoSEQ multiplex PCR; TCRdb stores in-frame clones only, minus some. The sample contains about 89,000 clones, 70% to 85% of which appear only once. This specimen was PBMCs, taken after 12 months of ibrutinib treatment. The receptor set was obtained from a human donor with chronic lymphocytic leukemia.

The J gene is TRBJ2-1, the V gene TRBV9; 9 nucleotides match TRBD1. The CDR3 contains 14 residues. CDR1 SGDLS and CDR2 YYNGEE come from the germline V gene. The ends lost 9 bases at V and 6 bases at J; junction bases unmatched: 10. The CDR3 here is CATNRGTGFNEQFF. As DNA, the CDR3 is TGTGCCACTAATAGGGGGACAGGGTTCAATGAGCAGTTCTTC. Full variable domain (missing parts from reference TRBV9 and TRBJ2-1): DSGVTQTPKHLITATGQRVTLRCSPRSGDLSVYWYQQSLDQGLQFLIQYYNGEERAKGNILERFSAQQFPDLHSELNLSSLELGDSALYFCATNRGTGFNEQFFGPGTRLTVL.

The chain combines TRBV2 with TRBJ1-2; the D gene is possibly TRBD1 (6 bases). This CDR3 region has 15 residues. The V end was cut by 10 bases, the J end by 8 bases, with 26 bases between. The germline V gene encodes CDR1 SNHLY and CDR2 FYNNEI. The CDR3 sequence is CAKQEGGQSGSGYTF. Here the CDR3 DNA reads TGTGCCAAGCAGGAAGGAGGACAGTCGGGATCCGGCTACACCTTC.

V and J are TRBV15 and TRBJ1-2, with 11 bases fitting TRBD1. The length of the CDR3 is 15 residues. Trimming cost V 6 bases and J 3 bases; bases outside gene matches: 6. CDR1 and CDR2 from the germline V gene are LNHNV and YYDKDF (reference sequence). CDR3 nucleotide sequence: TGTGCCACCAGTCCTGGACAGGGGGCTTACTATGGCTACACCTTC. Translation gives CATSPGQGAYYGYTF. The whole variable domain, remainder taken from reference TRBV15 and TRBJ1-2, is DAMVIQNPRYQVTQFGKPVTLSCSQTLNHNVMYWYQQKSSQAPKLLFHYYDKDFNNEADTPDNFQSRRPNTSFCFLDIRSPGLGDTAMYLCATSPGQGAYYGYTFGSGTRLTVV.

This clone was observed a handful of times. This CDR3 is CASNYPGGNYGYTF. CDR3 in DNA: TGTGCCAGCAACTACCCGGGGGGCAACTATGGCTACACCTTC. The chain employs TRBV7-2 and TRBJ1-2; perhaps TRBD1 as D (6 bases). CDR3 length equals 14 residues. CDR1 and CDR2 (germline): SGHTA, FQGNSA. V lost 7 bases and J lost 2, with 14 bases in between. The variable domain in full, completed from reference TRBV7-2 and TRBJ1-2, reads GAGVSQSPSNKVTEKGKDVELRCDPISGHTALYWYRQSLGQGLEFLIYFQGNSAPDKSGLPSDRFSAERTGGSVSTLTIQRTQQEDSAVYLCASNYPGGNYGYTFGSGTRLTVV.

The gene calls are TRBV7-6 and TRBJ2-3; the match to TRBD1 covers 10 bases. CDR1 and CDR2 from the germline V gene are SGHVS and FNYEAQ. The CDR3 extends over 15 amino acids. The ends lost 5 bases at V and 5 bases at J; junction bases unmatched: 7. This chain's CDR3 is CASSRTGGVIDTQYF. In DNA, the CDR3 is TGTGCCAGCAGCCGGACAGGGGGGGTGATAGATACGCAGTATTTT.

This clone was seen only a few times. The J gene is TRBJ2-7, the V gene TRBV19; TRBD1 or TRBD2 may be the D gene (6 bases each). CDR3 size: 14 residues. Germline CDR1 is LNHDA and CDR2 is SQIVND (reference sequence). Deletions cut 6 bases from V and 6 bases from J, with 18 bases between. The CDR3 DNA follows: TGTGCCAGTAGCCTCACTCCGGGGGCAGGCGAGCAGTACTTC. Translated: CASSLTPGAGEQYF.

The genes are TRBV2 and TRBJ1-2, with 10 bases that match TRBD1. J gave up 3 bases and V 4 bases, and 8 bases lay outside the gene matches. The germline V gene has CDR1 SNHLY and CDR2 FYNNEI. The CDR3 length is 16 residues. Written as DNA, the CDR3 is TGTGCCAGCAGTGGGGGACAGGGGTCCCTTCACTATGGCTACACCTTC. It codes for CASSGGQGSLHYGYTF.

This clone was observed a few times. V gene TRBV6-6 combines with J gene TRBJ2-2; D is ambiguous. CDR1 MNHNY and CDR2 SVGAGI come from the germline V gene (reference sequence). The CDR3 extends over 13 amino acids. V was shortened by 6 bases and J by 6 bases, with 11 bases between the two germline ends. Written as DNA, the CDR3 is TGTGCCAGCAGGCGGACGCCGTCCGGGGAGCTGTTTTTT. It yields the protein CASRRTPSGELFF.

The chain employs TRBV7-2 and TRBJ1-1; 11 nucleotides agree with TRBD1. Trimming removed 4 bases from V and 6 bases from J; junction bases left unmatched: 4. The CDR3 consists of 14 residues. Germline CDR1 is SGHTA and CDR2 is FQGNSA. The CDR3: CASSSGQGAPEAFF. As DNA, the CDR3 is TGTGCCAGCAGCTCCGGACAGGGGGCGCCTGAAGCTTTCTTT.

This clone was counted a single time. The V and J genes are TRBV6-1 and TRBJ2-7; D is uncertain. The V gene lost 3 bases and the J gene lost 2 bases, with 14 bases spanning the gap. Germline V gene lookup returns CDR1 MNHNS and CDR2 SASEGT. This CDR3 contains 15 residues. CDR3 coding DNA: TGTGCCAGCAGTGATCCGATCCCCCCTCCCTACGAGCAGTACTTC. Its translation is CASSDPIPPPYEQYF.